This is a list of T cell receptor beta chains from one sample in a study of blood T cells in healthy people across ages. TCRdb ran MiXCR on the 5' RACE reads and lists one entry per CDR3 protein. The sample yields around 400,000 distinct CDR3 sequences, 50% to 60% seen once. Sequences were obtained from blood. The receptors originated from a man aged 60 to 69 in good health. CDR3s include the opening cysteine and the closing phenylalanine or tryptophan.

V: TRBV6-6
CDR3: CASSYGGGTGETQYF

V: TRBV7-2
CDR3: CASSPFKGRNTEAFF

V: TRBV9
CDR3: CPSSPLRGVEQFF

V: TRBV7-2
CDR3: CASSLGGGTEETQYF

V: TRBV20-1
CDR3: CSARDRRLAEKYEQYF

V: TRBV20-1
CDR3: CSAPRAGTSGARSYNEQFF

V: TRBV28
CDR3: CASSEGLGYNSPLHF

V: TRBV20-1
CDR3: CSAHAGGPRDTQYF

V: TRBV20-1
CDR3: CSASSDSGNSPLHF

V: TRBV9
CDR3: CASSVALAAKETQYF

V: TRBV27
CDR3: CASSIGTSGINEQYF

V: TRBV20-1
CDR3: CSARWPNVPYEQYF

V: TRBV3-1
CDR3: CASSQGGAMNYGYTF

V: TRBV14
CDR3: CASSATGRRGTQYF

V: TRBV20-1
CDR3: CSWLTQGSYNEQFF

V: TRBV6-5
CDR3: CASSTGQGHSPLHF

V: TRBV7-9
CDR3: CASSRGGQLTYEQYF

V: TRBV20-1
CDR3: CSARPPQGRETEAFF

V: TRBV12-3/TRBV12-4
CDR3: CASNGGTGRNTEAFF

V: TRBV20-1
CDR3: CSARVASGAPTDTQYF

V: TRBV6-5
CDR3: CASSYPGGGYNEQFF

V: TRBV11-2
CDR3: CASSLAFRSSTDTQYF

V: TRBV5-1
CDR3: CASSLDQGFEQFF

V: TRBV27
CDR3: CASQGLGEQYF

V: TRBV6-2/TRBV6-3
CDR3: CASSFGQGATYEQYF

V: TRBV15
CDR3: CATRQGQRGREETQYF